The 21 T cell receptor beta chains below all came from one sample that was sequenced in a study of blood T cell repertoires in COVID-19. The assay was immunoSEQ multiplex PCR, and TCRdb's table has in-frame clones only and misses some. The sample has about 43,000 clones; 87% are singletons. Material for sequencing was peripheral blood. The origin of the receptors is a woman of 80 years or more with active COVID-19.

The V and J genes are TRBV5-1 and TRBJ2-3, with D unresolved. The CDR3 runs to 16 residues. The V gene's germline CDR1 is SGHRS and CDR2 YFSETQ. The germline V and J ends were trimmed by 7 bases and 0 bases, with 18 bases remaining between them. CDR3 DNA sequence: TGCGCCAGCTCGAACAGCATAAGACCTAGCACAGATACGCAGTATTTT. This encodes CASSNSIRPSTDTQYF.

The chain recombines TRBV5-1 with TRBJ2-1, with 9 bases aligning to TRBD2. Trimming took 1 base from V and 8 from J; bases not matched to a gene: 7. This CDR3 contains 15 residues. Germline-derived CDR1 and CDR2 are SGHRS and YFSETQ. CDR3 DNA sequence: TGCGCCAGCAGCTTGCGGGCGGGGGGGCTGGATGAGCAGTTCTTC. It translates to CASSLRAGGLDEQFF.

The chain links TRBV10-1 to TRBJ2-3; 14 bases fit TRBD2. Germline-derived CDR1 and CDR2 are WNHNN and SYGVQD (reference sequence). V trimming: 8 bases; J trimming: 5 bases; junction bases outside the gene matches: 6. CDR3 length: 15 residues. As DNA, the CDR3 is TGCGCCAGCCTTGGACTAGCGGGGGGAATAGATACGCAGTATTTT. It encodes CASLGLAGGIDTQYF.

This clone was picked up one time. The chain carries TRBV7-8 and TRBJ2-2; the D gene is possibly TRBD2 (6 bases). V shed 3 bases and J shed 3 bases, with 11 bases lying between them. The CDR3 has 15 residues. From germline, CDR1 is SGHVS and CDR2 FQNEAQ. CDR3 sequence (DNA): TGTGCCAGCAGCTTTTCGGGGGTTCACACCGGGGAGCTGTTTTTT. Protein: CASSFSGVHTGELFF.

The chain links TRBV5-4 to TRBJ2-3; 7 bases are a match to TRBD2. J was trimmed by 4 bases and V by 2 bases; bases with no gene match: 7. CDR1 and CDR2 (germline): SGHNT, YYREEE (reference sequence). The CDR3 contains 15 residues. CDR3 protein: CASSFSGVWADTQYF. The DNA of the CDR3 is TGTGCCAGCAGCTTCAGCGGGGTATGGGCAGATACGCAGTATTTT.

The rearrangement links TRBV7-8 to TRBJ1-2; the D is unclear. V was shortened by 7 bases and J by 8 bases, with 20 bases between the two germline ends. Germline loops: CDR1 SGHVS, CDR2 FQNEAQ. This CDR3 has 14 residues. CDR3 loop: CASNAIREGRGYTF. The CDR3 nucleotides are TGTGCCAGCAACGCCATCAGAGAGGGAAGAGGCTACACCTTC.

This clone was counted between two and nine times. The rearrangement uses TRBV20-1 and TRBJ1-2; TRBD1 might be the D (5 bases). V was shortened by 3 bases and J by 7 bases, with 24 bases between the two germline ends. CDR1 is DFQATT and CDR2 is SNEGSKA in the germline V gene (reference sequence). The CDR3 totals 16 residues. The CDR3, as DNA: TGCAGTGCTAGTTTTGGTGAGGCAGGGTCAAGTGGTGGCTACACCTTC. It specifies CSASFGEAGSSGGYTF.

The V gene is TRBV3-1 (or the pseudogene TRBV3-2), the J gene TRBJ2-1, with TRBD2 identical over 9 bases. Germline V CDR1 and CDR2: LGHDT, YNNKEL (reference sequence). Trimming at V came to 4 bases and at J to 9 bases, leaving 4 bases not matched to a gene. CDR3 length: 13 amino acids. In nucleotides, the CDR3 is TGTGCCAGCAGCCGTGGCGGGGGGGTTGAGCAGTTCTTC. It encodes CASSRGGGVEQFF.

The chain is built from TRBV5-4 and TRBJ2-7, with TRBD2 matching 13 bases. V was clipped by 4 bases and J by 3 bases; unmatched bases: 4. Germline loops: CDR1 SGHNT, CDR2 YYREEE (reference sequence). The CDR3 totals 15 residues. The CDR3 region has the DNA TGTGCCAGCAGCGGGGGACTAGCGGGGAGCTACGAGCAGTACTTC. Its protein is CASSGGLAGSYEQYF. Combining the CDR3 with reference TRBV5-4 and TRBJ2-7 gives the whole variable domain ETGVTQSPTHLIKTRGQQVTLRCSSQSGHNTVSWYQQALGQGPQFIFQYYREEENGRGNFPPRFSGLQFPNYSSELNVNALELDDSALYLCASSGGLAGSYEQYFGPGTRLTVT.

V gene TRBV14 combines with J gene TRBJ2-1, with TRBD1 as a possible D gene (5 bases). The CDR3 extends over 13 amino acids. Per the germline V gene, CDR1 is SGHDN and CDR2 is FVKESK. Deletions cut 1 base from V and 4 bases from J, with 5 bases between. CDR3 sequence: CASSQGQYNEQFF. In nucleotides, the CDR3 is TGTGCCAGCAGCCAAGGACAGTACAATGAGCAGTTCTTC.

This clone was detected only a few times. The chain has TRBV5-1 and TRBJ2-1, with D possibly TRBD2 on 5 matching bases. The V end was cut by 0 bases, the J end by 8 bases, with 9 bases between. This CDR3 is built from 13 residues. Germline lookup yields CDR1 SGHRS and CDR2 YFSETQ. Here the CDR3 reads CASSLAGLDEQFF. The CDR3 DNA reads TGCGCCAGCAGCTTGGCGGGATTAGATGAGCAGTTCTTC.

This chain uses TRBV11-3 with TRBJ2-5; TRBD1 matches 10 bases. Germline CDR1 SGHNT, CDR2 YENEEA. V was clipped by 4 bases and J by 1 base; unmatched bases: 3. The CDR3 consists of 15 residues. CDR3 nucleotide sequence: TGTGCCAGCAGCTCGGGACAGGGGCGCCAAGAGACCCAGTACTTC. Its translation: CASSSGQGRQETQYF.

This chain joins TRBV7-2 and TRBJ2-5, with 7 bases fitting TRBD1. This CDR3 is 15 amino acids long. CDR1 and CDR2 (germline): SGHTA, FQGNSA. V lost 5 bases, J lost 1 base, and 7 bases stayed unmatched. CDR3 in DNA: TGTGCCAGCAGCCCTACGGGACAGACCCAAGAGACCCAGTACTTC. This translates into CASSPTGQTQETQYF.

This sequence joins TRBV3-1 (or the pseudogene TRBV3-2) and TRBJ2-2, with 7 nucleotides matching TRBD2. The trim removed 6 bases at V and 0 bases at J, leaving 1 base unmatched. The germline V gene has CDR1 LGHDT and CDR2 YNNKEL (reference sequence). The CDR3 extends over 14 amino acids. The CDR3 DNA reads as TGTGCCAGCAGGGCGGGAGCGAACACCGGGGAGCTGTTTTTT. Encoded protein: CASRAGANTGELFF.

This chain joins TRBV6-4 and TRBJ1-1, with D perhaps matching TRBD1 (6 bases). The germline CDR1 and CDR2 sequences are MRHNA and SNTAGT. Between the trimmed V and J ends, which lost 5 bases and 0 bases, there was a span of 7 bases. This CDR3 spans 13 amino acids. CDR3 loop: CASSWDMNTEAFF. The CDR3 nucleotides are TGTGCCAGCAGTTGGGACATGAACACTGAAGCTTTCTTT.

This chain links TRBV19 with TRBJ1-4, with 8 positions matching TRBD1. This CDR3 spans 16 amino acids. CDR1 LNHDA and CDR2 SQIVND come from the germline V gene (reference sequence). With V trimmed by 5 bases and J by 4 bases, 9 bases remained unmatched. The CDR3 spells CASSVTGGDGNEKLFF. The CDR3 region has the DNA TGTGCCAGTAGTGTCACAGGGGGTGACGGTAATGAAAAACTGTTTTTT.

The J gene is TRBJ1-1, the V gene TRBV3-1 (or the pseudogene TRBV3-2), with D possibly being TRBD1 (5 bases). V dropped 2 bases and J dropped 7 bases, with 14 bases sitting between them. Germline V CDR1 and CDR2: LGHDT, YNNKEL (reference sequence). CDR3 length: 14 residues. The CDR3 protein is CASSQRGGTGEAFF. For the CDR3, the DNA is TGTGCCAGCAGCCAAAGAGGCGGGACGGGTGAAGCTTTCTTT.

The gene calls are TRBV3-1 (or the pseudogene TRBV3-2) and TRBJ2-1; TRBD2 aligns across 7 bases. J was trimmed by 0 bases and V by 1 base; bases with no gene match: 9. The CDR3 sequence is 18 residues long. Per the germline V gene, CDR1 is LGHDT and CDR2 is YNNKEL (reference sequence). The CDR3 loop reads CASSQGGGGPSSYNEQFF. CDR3 sequence (DNA): TGTGCCAGCAGCCAAGGTGGCGGGGGTCCGAGCTCCTACAATGAGCAGTTCTTC.

The chain employs TRBV28 and TRBJ1-5; 8 bases line up with TRBD1. The V segment lost 6 bases and the J segment 1 base; nucleotides outside the gene matches: 5. The germline V gene has CDR1 MDHEN and CDR2 SYDVKM. There are 15 residues in the CDR3. Here the CDR3 DNA reads TGTGCCAGCAGGGGGACAGGTCCAAGCAATCAGCCCCAGCATTTT. This translates into CASRGTGPSNQPQHF.

This clone was counted between two and nine times. The genes are TRBV19 and TRBJ1-5, with 9 bases fitting TRBD1. This CDR3 comprises 14 residues. Trimming at V came to 4 bases and at J to 7 bases, leaving 5 bases not matched to a gene. In germline, CDR1 is LNHDA, CDR2 SQIVND (reference sequence). CDR3 DNA sequence: TGTGCCAGTAGTACACAGGGGGCTGGGCAGCCCCAGCATTTT. Protein product: CASSTQGAGQPQHF.

A single count supports this clone. The chain combines TRBV7-8 with TRBJ2-5; possibly TRBD1 for D (5 bases). Trimming pared 2 bases from V and 5 bases from J, leaving 15 bases between. The CDR3 contains 15 residues. CDR1 is SGHVS, CDR2 FQNEAQ, per germline. CDR3 bases: TGTGCCAGCAGCTTATCGCAGGGCTTCAGGGAGACCCAGTACTTC. Protein product: CASSLSQGFRETQYF.